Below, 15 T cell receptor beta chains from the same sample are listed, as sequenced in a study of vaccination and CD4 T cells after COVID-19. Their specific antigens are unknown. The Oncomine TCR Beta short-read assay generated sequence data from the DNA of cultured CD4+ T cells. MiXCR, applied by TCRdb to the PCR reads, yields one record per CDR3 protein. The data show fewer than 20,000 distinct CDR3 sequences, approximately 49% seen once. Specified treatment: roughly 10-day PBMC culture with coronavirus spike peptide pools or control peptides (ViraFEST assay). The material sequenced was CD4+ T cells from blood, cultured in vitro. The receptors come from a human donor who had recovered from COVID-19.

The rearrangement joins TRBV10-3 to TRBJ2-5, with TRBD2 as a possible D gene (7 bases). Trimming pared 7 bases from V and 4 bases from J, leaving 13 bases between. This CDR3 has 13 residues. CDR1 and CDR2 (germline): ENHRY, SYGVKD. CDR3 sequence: CAITPGEGETQYF. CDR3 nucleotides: TGTGCCATCACCCCAGGGGAGGGAGAGACCCAGTACTTC.

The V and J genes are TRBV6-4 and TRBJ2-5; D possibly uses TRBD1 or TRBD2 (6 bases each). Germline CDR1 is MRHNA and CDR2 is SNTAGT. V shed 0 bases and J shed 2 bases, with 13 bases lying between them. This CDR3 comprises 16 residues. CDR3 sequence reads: CASSDSAGHLQETQYF. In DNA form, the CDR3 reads TGTGCCAGCAGTGACTCGGCGGGACATCTTCAAGAGACCCAGTACTTC.

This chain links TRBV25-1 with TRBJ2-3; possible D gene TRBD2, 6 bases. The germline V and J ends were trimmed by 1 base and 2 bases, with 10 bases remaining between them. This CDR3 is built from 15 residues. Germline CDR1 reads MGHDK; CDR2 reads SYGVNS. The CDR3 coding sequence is TGTGCCAGCAGTGAATTGGGCGGGAACACAGATACGCAGTATTTT. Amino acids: CASSELGGNTDTQYF.

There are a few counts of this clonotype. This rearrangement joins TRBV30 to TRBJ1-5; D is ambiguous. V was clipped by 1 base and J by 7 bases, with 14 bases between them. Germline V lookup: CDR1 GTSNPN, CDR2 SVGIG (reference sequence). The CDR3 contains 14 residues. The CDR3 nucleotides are TGTGCCTGGAGTGCCAACTCCCGGGCCCAGCCCCAGCATTTT. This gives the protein CAWSANSRAQPQHF. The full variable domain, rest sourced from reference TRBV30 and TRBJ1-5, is SQTIHQWPATLVQPVGSPLSLECTVEGTSNPNLYWYRQAAGRGLQLLFYSVGIGQISSEVPQNLSASRPQDRQFILSSKKLLLSDSGFYLCAWSANSRAQPQHFGDGTRLSIL.

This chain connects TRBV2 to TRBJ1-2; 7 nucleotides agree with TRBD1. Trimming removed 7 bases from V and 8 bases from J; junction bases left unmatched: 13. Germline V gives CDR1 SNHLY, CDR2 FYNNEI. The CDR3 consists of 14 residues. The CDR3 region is CASTGSDRRGGYTF. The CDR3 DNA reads TGTGCCAGCACAGGATCGGACAGGAGGGGAGGCTACACCTTC.

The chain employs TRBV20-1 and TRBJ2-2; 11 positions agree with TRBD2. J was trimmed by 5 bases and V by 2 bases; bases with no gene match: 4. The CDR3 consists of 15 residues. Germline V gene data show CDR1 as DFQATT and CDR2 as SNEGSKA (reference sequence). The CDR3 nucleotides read TGCAGTGCTAGATCTAGCGGGAGGAGGACCGGGGAGCTGTTTTTT. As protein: CSARSSGRRTGELFF.

The DNA for the CDR3 is TGTGCCAGCAGATCGAACAGGGACCAGCCCCAGCATTTT. Amino acid sequence: CASRSNRDQPQHF. The rearrangement links TRBV28 to TRBJ1-5, with D possibly TRBD1 on 6 matching bases. Germline V gene data show CDR1 as MDHEN and CDR2 as SYDVKM. Deletions cut 6 bases from V and 7 bases from J, with 13 bases between. CDR3 length equals 13 residues.

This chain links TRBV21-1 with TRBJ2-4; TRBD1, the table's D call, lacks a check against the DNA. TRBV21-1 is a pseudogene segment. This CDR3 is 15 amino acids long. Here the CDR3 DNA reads TGTGCCAGCAGCAGTTCCCAGGGGGGTAAGGACATTCAGTACTTC. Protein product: CASSSSQGGKDIQYF.

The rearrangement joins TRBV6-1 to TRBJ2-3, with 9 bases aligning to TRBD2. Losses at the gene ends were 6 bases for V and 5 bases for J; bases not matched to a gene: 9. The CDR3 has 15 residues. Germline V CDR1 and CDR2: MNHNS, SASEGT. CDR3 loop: CASRRDSGSEDTQYF. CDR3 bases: TGTGCCAGCAGAAGGGATAGCGGGAGCGAAGATACGCAGTATTTT.

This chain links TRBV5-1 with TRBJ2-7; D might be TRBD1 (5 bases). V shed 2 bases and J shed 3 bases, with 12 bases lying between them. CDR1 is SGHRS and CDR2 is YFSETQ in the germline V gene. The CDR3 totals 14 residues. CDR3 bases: TGCGCCAGCAGCTTTGCAGGGCAGGGCTACGAGCAGTACTTC. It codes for CASSFAGQGYEQYF.

In nucleotides, the CDR3 is TGTGCCAGCGGTCAGGGACAGGGCAACTATGGCTACACCTTC. This sequence encodes CASGQGQGNYGYTF. V and J are TRBV27 and TRBJ1-2, with TRBD1 identical over 9 bases. Germline V gene lookup returns CDR1 MNHEY and CDR2 SMNVEV (reference sequence). With 8 bases clipped from V and 2 bases from J, the junction kept 6 bases outside the gene matches. The CDR3 sequence is 14 residues long.

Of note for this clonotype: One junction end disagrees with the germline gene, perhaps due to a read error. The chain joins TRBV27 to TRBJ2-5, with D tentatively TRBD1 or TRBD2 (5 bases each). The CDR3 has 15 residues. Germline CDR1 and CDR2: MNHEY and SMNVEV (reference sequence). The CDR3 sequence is CAGSLTWGSGETQYF. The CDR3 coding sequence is TGTGCCGGCAGCCTAACGTGGGGGTCTGGAGAGACCCAGTACTTC.

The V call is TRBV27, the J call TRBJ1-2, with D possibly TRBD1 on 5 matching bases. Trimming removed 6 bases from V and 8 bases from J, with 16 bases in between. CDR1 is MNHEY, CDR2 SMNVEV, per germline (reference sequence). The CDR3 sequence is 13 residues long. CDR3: CASSHGTAWGYTF. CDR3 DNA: TGTGCCAGCAGCCACGGGACCGCATGGGGCTACACCTTC.

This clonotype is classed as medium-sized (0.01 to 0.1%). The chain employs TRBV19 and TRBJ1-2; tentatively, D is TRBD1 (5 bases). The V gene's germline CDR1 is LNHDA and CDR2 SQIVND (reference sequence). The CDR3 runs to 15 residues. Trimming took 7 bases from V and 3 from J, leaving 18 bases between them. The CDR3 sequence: CASIDLSGADYGYTF. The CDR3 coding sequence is TGTGCCAGTATTGACCTCAGTGGGGCGGACTATGGCTACACCTTC.

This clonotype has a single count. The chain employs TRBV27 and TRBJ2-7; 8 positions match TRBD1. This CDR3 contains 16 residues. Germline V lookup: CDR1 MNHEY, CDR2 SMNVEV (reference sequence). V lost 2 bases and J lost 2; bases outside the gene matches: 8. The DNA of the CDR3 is TGTGCCAGCAGTTTAAGGGGACAGGCCTCTACCTACGAGCAGTACTTC. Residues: CASSLRGQASTYEQYF.